This entry lists 7 T cell receptor beta chains sequenced from one sample in a study of shared clonotypes between healthy human individuals. Here immunoSEQ multiplex PCR was the method, and the copy in TCRdb shows in-frame clones only, minus some. The sample comprises more than 500,000 clones, more than 95% of which are singletons, and approximately 0.06% rests with the top ten. The sequenced material came from naive CD4+ T cells sorted from blood. This sample's subset: CD45RA+ positively selected. The receptors come from a woman in her twenties or thirties in good health.

CDR3 region: CASSVWEVSYNEQFF. In nucleotides, the CDR3 is TGTGCCAGCAGCGTATGGGAGGTCTCCTACAATGAGCAGTTCTTC. The rearrangement links TRBV9 to TRBJ2-1, with D possibly being TRBD2 (6 bases). Trimming stripped 1 base from V and 0 bases from J, with 8 bases between. Germline CDR1 SGDLS, CDR2 YYNGEE. The CDR3 runs 15 residues.

The chain carries TRBV6-1 and TRBJ2-1; no firm D call. The germline CDR1 and CDR2 sequences are MNHNS and SASEGT. V was shortened by 4 bases and J by 6 bases, with 13 bases between the two germline ends. This CDR3 has 14 amino acids. As DNA, the CDR3 is TGTGCCAGCAGTGCCTTCGGAGCCAGCAATGAGCAGTTCTTC. This sequence encodes CASSAFGASNEQFF.

The chain joins TRBV11-2 to TRBJ2-1; 10 positions match TRBD2. Germline V gene sequence: CDR1 SGHAT, CDR2 FQNNGV. The CDR3 has 15 amino acids. The trim removed 5 bases at V and 4 bases at J, leaving 5 bases unmatched. CDR3 region: CASSTRTSGYNEQFF. The CDR3 DNA is TGTGCCAGCAGCACCCGGACTAGCGGATACAATGAGCAGTTCTTC. Variable domain in full (rest from reference TRBV11-2 and TRBJ2-1): EAGVAQSPRYKIIEKRQSVAFWCNPISGHATLYWYQQILGQGPKLLIQFQNNGVVDDSQLPKDRFSAERLKGVDSTLKIQPAKLEDSAVYLCASSTRTSGYNEQFFGPGTRLTVL.

The rearrangement links TRBV7-6 to TRBJ2-1, with 14 bases aligning to TRBD2. Germline CDR1 SGHVS, CDR2 FNYEAQ. CDR3 length: 16 amino acids. V gave up 5 bases and J gave up 6 bases; unmatched junction bases: 6. The CDR3 loop reads CASSPFGTSGSNEQFF. The CDR3 DNA sequence: TGTGCCAGCAGCCCCTTTGGGACTAGCGGGAGCAATGAGCAGTTCTTC.

V is TRBV11-2 and J is TRBJ1-2, with a tentative D call TRBD1 (5 bases). With 4 bases removed from V and 8 bases from J, the gap between germline ends came to 14 bases. The CDR3 contains 13 residues. CDR1 is SGHAT, CDR2 FQNNGV, per germline. CDR3 nucleotides: TGTGCCAGCAGCTCAGCCCCGGGGCAAGGCTACACCTTC. Its protein is CASSSAPGQGYTF.

Here the CDR3 DNA reads TGTGCCAGCAGTTTGCAGGCCTCATTCGAGACCCAGTACTTC. As protein: CASSLQASFETQYF. The V gene is TRBV27, the J gene TRBJ2-5; no definite D call. The ends were cut back, 3 bases at V and 5 bases at J, with 13 bases in the middle. The CDR3 extends over 14 amino acids. CDR1 is MNHEY, CDR2 SMNVEV, per germline (reference sequence).

V and J are TRBV6-5 and TRBJ1-1; 8 bases are a match to TRBD1. Germline V CDR1 and CDR2: MNHEY, SVGAGI. The CDR3 covers 13 residues. J gave up 1 base and V 6 bases, and 1 base lay outside the gene matches. The CDR3 loop is CASSRGQNTEAFF. CDR3 nucleotide sequence: TGTGCCAGCAGCAGGGGGCAGAACACTGAAGCTTTCTTT.